The 6 T cell receptor beta chains in this list originate from one sample, sequenced in a study of blood T cell repertoires in COVID-19. Produced via immunoSEQ multiplex PCR; TCRdb's table is partial and in-frame only. The top ten clones hold 3.5% to 4.5% of a sample with some 270,000 clones, over 75% of them seen once. Specimen: PBMCs or T cells enriched from blood (not recorded which). The receptors were sampled from a woman in her twenties or thirties who had recovered from COVID-19.

V gene TRBV3-1 (or the pseudogene TRBV3-2) combines with J gene TRBJ2-1, with TRBD2 identical over 8 bases. This CDR3 is built from 13 residues. The junction had 1 base not matched to a gene; V was cut back by 8 bases and J by 1 base. CDR1 and CDR2 from the germline V gene are LGHDT and YNNKEL (reference sequence). The CDR3 sequence is CASQRGSYNEQFF. For the CDR3, the DNA is TGTGCCAGCCAGCGGGGGTCCTACAATGAGCAGTTCTTC.

This clone was counted once. This chain uses TRBV3-1 (or the pseudogene TRBV3-2) with TRBJ2-3, with D possibly being TRBD2 (5 bases). Between the trimmed V and J ends, which lost 3 bases and 3 bases, there was a span of 16 bases. CDR3 length: 16 residues. CDR1 and CDR2 (germline): LGHDT, YNNKEL (reference sequence). The CDR3 region is CASSQAGFFVTDTQYF. The CDR3 DNA sequence: TGTGCCAGCAGCCAGGCGGGTTTCTTCGTGACAGATACGCAGTATTTT.

The chain employs TRBV5-1 and TRBJ1-2; the D gene is possibly TRBD1 (6 bases). CDR1 is SGHRS and CDR2 is YFSETQ in the germline V gene. The CDR3 covers 15 residues. V dropped 1 base and J dropped 5 bases, with 15 bases sitting between them. The chain's CDR3 is CASSLPPTGLYGYTF. For the CDR3, the DNA is TGCGCCAGCAGCTTGCCCCCGACAGGATTATATGGCTACACCTTC.

The chain recombines TRBV19 with TRBJ1-5; 7 nucleotides align to TRBD1. From germline, CDR1 is LNHDA and CDR2 SQIVND (reference sequence). The CDR3 is 15 amino acids. The V segment lost 6 bases and the J segment 2 bases; nucleotides outside the gene matches: 7. CDR3 nucleotide sequence: TGTGCCAGTAGCGACTACAGGGGAGGCAATCAGCCCCAGCATTTT. This codes for CASSDYRGGNQPQHF.

The rearrangement uses TRBV5-1 and TRBJ1-2, with a weak D call TRBD1 (5 bases). Per germline, CDR1 SGHRS and CDR2 YFSETQ. Trimming removed 7 bases at V and 2 bases at J, with 9 bases between. The CDR3 runs to 12 residues. The CDR3 bases are TGCGCCAGCGGTCCAGGGAACTATGGCTACACCTTC. Protein sequence: CASGPGNYGYTF.

CDR3 amino acids: CAWSLSRNEQFF. The CDR3, as DNA: TGTGCCTGGAGTTTGTCGAGGAATGAGCAGTTCTTC. The chain employs TRBV30 and TRBJ2-1; D gene uncertain. V was cut by 2 bases and J by 7 bases, with 9 bases left in between. The CDR3 has 12 residues. From germline, CDR1 is GTSNPN and CDR2 SVGIG (reference sequence).